This TCR beta chain was obtained from a study of T cell changes during pregnancy in multiple sclerosis. The protocol was immunoSEQ multiplex PCR, while the TCRdb copy is restricted to in-frame clones and leaves out a portion. The sample contains about 100,000 clones, about 90% of which appear only once. This clone was detected only once. From germline, CDR1 is MNHEY and CDR2 SMNVEV (reference sequence). The germline V and J ends were trimmed by 4 bases and 1 base, with 7 bases remaining between them. CDR3 size: 13 residues. The chain recombines TRBV27 with TRBJ1-1; D ambiguous. The origin of this receptor is a female donor with multiple sclerosis, enrolled in a pregnancy study. This material consisted of peripheral blood, taken after pregnancy. The CDR3 nucleotides read TGTGCCAGCAGTTCCCCAGGGAACACTGAAGCTTTCTTT. Encoded protein: CASSSPGNTEAFF.